The rows below give T cell receptor beta chains drawn from one sample of a study of blood T cell repertoires in COVID-19. Data came from immunoSEQ multiplex PCR; TCRdb stores just in-frame clones and leaves some out. Of 130,000 to 150,000 clones in the sample, about four fifths are singletons; the top ten hold roughly 15%. Source material: peripheral blood. The receptors were gathered from a human donor with acute or convalescent COVID-19. The donor label of this sample is uncertain. Each CDR3 is given with its conserved first and last residue. The D gene is left open where the match is weak. Clone size is shown for a subset of rows, as once, few, many or a class of expanded clone.

TRBJ1-1,TRBV7-2,NA,NA,CASSLGMSGTEAFF,TGTGCCAGCAGCTTAGGCATGTCAGGCACTGAAGCTTTCTTT
TRBJ1-5,TRBV19,NA,few,CASSEAGRGNQPQHF,TGTGCCAGTAGTGAGGCCGGGAGGGGTAATCAGCCCCAGCATTTT
TRBJ2-7,TRBV6-5,NA,once,CASTAGPYEQYF,TGTGCCAGCACGGCTGGGCCCTACGAGCAGTACTTC
TRBJ1-2,TRBV29-1,TRBD1,NA,CSVEKGARYYGYTF,TGCAGCGTTGAGAAGGGGGCGAGGTACTATGGCTACACCTTC
TRBJ2-5,TRBV3-1/TRBV3-2,TRBD1,NA,CASSQDISSGGLTQYF,TGTGCCAGCAGCCAAGATATTTCGTCAGGGGGCCTTACCCAGTACTTC
TRBJ1-2,TRBV7-9,NA,NA,CASSLREAIYGYTF,TGTGCCAGCAGCCTTAGGGAGGCCATCTATGGCTACACCTTC
TRBJ2-3,TRBV7-2,NA,NA,CASSLAGGLNTDTQYF,TGTGCCAGCAGCTTAGCTGGGGGCCTAAACACAGATACGCAGTATTTT
TRBJ1-5,TRBV14,NA,once,CASSQDGGAGRNQPQHF,TGTGCCAGCAGCCAAGATGGAGGGGCAGGCCGTAATCAGCCCCAGCATTTT
TRBJ1-5,TRBV7-9,NA,NA,CASSLVGNQPQHF,TGTGCCAGCAGCTTAGTCGGGAATCAGCCCCAGCATTTT
TRBJ1-4,TRBV5-5,NA,NA,CASRSDRLTNEKLFF,TGTGCCAGCAGATCAGACAGGTTAACTAATGAAAAACTGTTTTTT
TRBJ1-2,TRBV6-5,TRBD1,NA,CASSYLWDRDKGYTF,TGTGCCAGCAGTTACTTATGGGACAGGGATAAGGGCTACACCTTC
TRBJ1-2,TRBV14,NA,NA,CASSQEYRPRSYTF,TGTGCCAGCAGCCAAGAATACAGGCCGAGGAGCTACACCTTC
TRBJ2-1,TRBV2,NA,once,CASSVRAGDWNEQFF,TGTGCCAGCAGTGTCCGGGCAGGGGATTGGAATGAGCAGTTCTTC
TRBJ1-1,TRBV9,TRBD1,NA,CASSVEVRTGANTEAFF,TGTGCCAGCAGCGTAGAGGTTCGGACAGGAGCAAACACTGAAGCTTTCTTT
TRBJ1-5,TRBV28,TRBD1,NA,CASSPGTGTNQPQHF,TGTGCCAGCAGCCCTGGGACAGGAACGAATCAGCCCCAGCATTTT
TRBJ1-6,TRBV6-2/TRBV6-3,TRBD1,NA,CASSFRGDSPLHF,TGTGCCAGCAGCTTCAGGGGGGATTCACCCCTCCACTTT
TRBJ1-3,TRBV7-8,NA,NA,CASSLHRRGSGNTIYF,TGTGCCAGCAGCCTCCACCGACGGGGCTCTGGAAACACCATATATTTT
TRBJ2-7,TRBV7-2,NA,NA,CASSPKSISSYEQYF,TGTGCCAGCAGCCCTAAATCCATCTCGAGCTACGAGCAGTACTTC
TRBJ2-7,TRBV20-1,NA,few,CSARGPREQYF,TGCAGTGCTAGAGGGCCTAGGGAGCAGTACTTC